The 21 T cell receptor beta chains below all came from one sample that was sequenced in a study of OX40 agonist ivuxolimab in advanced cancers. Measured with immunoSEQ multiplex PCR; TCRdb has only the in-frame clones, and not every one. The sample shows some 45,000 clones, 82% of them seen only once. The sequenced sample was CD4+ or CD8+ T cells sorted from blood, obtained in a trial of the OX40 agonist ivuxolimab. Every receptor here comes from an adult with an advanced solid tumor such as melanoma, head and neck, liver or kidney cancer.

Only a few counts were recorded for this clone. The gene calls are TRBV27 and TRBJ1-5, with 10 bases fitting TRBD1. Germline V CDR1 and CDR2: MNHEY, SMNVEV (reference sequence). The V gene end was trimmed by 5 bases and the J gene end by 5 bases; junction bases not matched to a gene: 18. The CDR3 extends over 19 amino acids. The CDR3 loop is CASSKLGQGRRRRDQPQHF. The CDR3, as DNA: TGTGCCAGCAGTAAACTGGGACAGGGGAGGCGTCGGAGAGATCAGCCCCAGCATTTT.

The CDR3 DNA sequence: TGTGCCAGTAGTATTGGAAGGTTCTCTGGAAACACCATATATTTT. This encodes CASSIGRFSGNTIYF. The chain employs TRBV19 and TRBJ1-3; D is unclear. Germline V CDR1 and CDR2: LNHDA, SQIVND (reference sequence). The length of the CDR3 is 15 residues. Trimming took off 3 bases at V and 0 bases at J, with 9 bases between the two ends.

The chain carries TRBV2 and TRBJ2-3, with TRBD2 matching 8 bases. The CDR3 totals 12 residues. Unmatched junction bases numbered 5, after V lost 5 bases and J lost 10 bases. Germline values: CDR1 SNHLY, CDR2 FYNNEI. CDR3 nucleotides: TGTGCCAGCAGTTCCCCGGGGGGGGCGCAGTATTTT. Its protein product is CASSSPGGAQYF.

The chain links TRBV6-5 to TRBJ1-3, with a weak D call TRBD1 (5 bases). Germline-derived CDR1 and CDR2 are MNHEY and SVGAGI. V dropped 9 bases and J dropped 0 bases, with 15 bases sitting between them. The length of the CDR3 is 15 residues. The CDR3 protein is CASTPGHFSGNTIYF. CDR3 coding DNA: TGTGCCAGTACCCCCGGACACTTCTCTGGAAACACCATATATTTT.

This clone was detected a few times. This CDR3 reads CASSLGGVGNQPQHF. CDR3 in DNA: TGTGCCAGCAGCTTAGGTGGAGTGGGCAATCAGCCCCAGCATTTT. The chain joins TRBV11-2 to TRBJ1-5; D unclear. The germline CDR1 and CDR2 sequences are SGHAT and FQNNGV. The CDR3 has 15 amino acids. V lost 1 base to trimming and J lost 2 bases, with 9 bases between them.

In DNA form, the CDR3 reads TGTGCCAGCAGCTTGGTGACGGGCAGCTGGACTGAAGCTTTCTTT. Amino acids: CASSLVTGSWTEAFF. V gene TRBV7-9 combines with J gene TRBJ1-1; no firm D call. The CDR3 consists of 15 residues. V was trimmed by 3 bases and J by 5 bases, leaving 16 bases between them. The germline CDR1 and CDR2 sequences are SEHNR and FQNEAQ (reference sequence).

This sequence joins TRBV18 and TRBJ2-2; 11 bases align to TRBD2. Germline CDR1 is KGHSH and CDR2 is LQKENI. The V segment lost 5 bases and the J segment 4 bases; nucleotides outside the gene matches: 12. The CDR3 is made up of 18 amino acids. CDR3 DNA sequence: TGTGCCAGCTCAATCATCGTTCTAGCGGGGGGCCCCACCGGGGAGCTGTTTTTT. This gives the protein CASSIIVLAGGPTGELFF.

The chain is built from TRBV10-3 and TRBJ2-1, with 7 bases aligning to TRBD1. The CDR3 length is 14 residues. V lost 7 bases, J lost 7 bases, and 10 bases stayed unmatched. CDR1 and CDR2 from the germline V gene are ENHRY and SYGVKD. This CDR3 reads CAITPLGGLNEQFF. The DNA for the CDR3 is TGTGCCATCACCCCCTTAGGGGGCCTAAATGAGCAGTTCTTC.

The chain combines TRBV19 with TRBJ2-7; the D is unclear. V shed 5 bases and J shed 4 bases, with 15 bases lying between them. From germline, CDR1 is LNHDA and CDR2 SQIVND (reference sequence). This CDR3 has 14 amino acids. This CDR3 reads CASSPGVRVYEQYF. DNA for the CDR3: TGTGCCAGTAGTCCTGGAGTCCGCGTTTACGAGCAGTACTTC.

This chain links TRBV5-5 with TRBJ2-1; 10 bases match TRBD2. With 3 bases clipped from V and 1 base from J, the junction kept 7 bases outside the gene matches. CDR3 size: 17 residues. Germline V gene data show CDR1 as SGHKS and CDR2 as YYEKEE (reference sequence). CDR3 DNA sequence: TGTGCCAGCAGCTCCTCCCTAGCGGGAGCTTCCTACAATGAGCAGTTCTTC. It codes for CASSSSLAGASYNEQFF.

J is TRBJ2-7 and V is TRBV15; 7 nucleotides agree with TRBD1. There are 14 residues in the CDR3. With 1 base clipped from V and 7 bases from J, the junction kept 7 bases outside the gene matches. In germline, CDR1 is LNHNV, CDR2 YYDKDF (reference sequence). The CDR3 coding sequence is TGTGCCACCAGCAGAGCCGAACGGGACAGAGAGCAGTACTTC. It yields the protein CATSRAERDREQYF.

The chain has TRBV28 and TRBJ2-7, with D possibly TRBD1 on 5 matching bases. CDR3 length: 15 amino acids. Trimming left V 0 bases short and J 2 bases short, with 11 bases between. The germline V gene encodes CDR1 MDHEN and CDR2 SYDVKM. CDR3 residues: CASSLWARAPYEQYF. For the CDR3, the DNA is TGTGCCAGCAGTTTATGGGCCAGGGCTCCCTACGAGCAGTACTTC.

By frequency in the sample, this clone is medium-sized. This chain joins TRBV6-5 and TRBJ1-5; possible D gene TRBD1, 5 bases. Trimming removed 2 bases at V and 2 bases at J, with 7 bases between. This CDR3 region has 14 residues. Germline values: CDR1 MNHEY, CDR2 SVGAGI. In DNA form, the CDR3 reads TGTGCCAGCAGTTACGGGGCTCGCAATCAGCCCCAGCATTTT. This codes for CASSYGARNQPQHF.

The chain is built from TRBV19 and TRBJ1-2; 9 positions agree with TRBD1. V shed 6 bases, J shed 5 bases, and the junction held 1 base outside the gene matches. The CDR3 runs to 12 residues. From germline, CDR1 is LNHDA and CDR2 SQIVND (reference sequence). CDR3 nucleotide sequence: TGTGCCAGTAGGGGACAGGGTTATGGCTACACCTTC. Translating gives CASRGQGYGYTF.

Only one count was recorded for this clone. CDR3 loop: CASSQGVGTYNEQFF. The DNA of the CDR3 is TGTGCCAGCAGTCAGGGGGTTGGCACCTACAATGAGCAGTTCTTC. The rearrangement links TRBV7-3 to TRBJ2-1; the match to TRBD1 covers 7 bases. Germline CDR1 reads SGHTA; CDR2 reads FQGTGA. V was clipped by 6 bases and J by 2 bases; unmatched bases: 7. This CDR3 has 15 residues.

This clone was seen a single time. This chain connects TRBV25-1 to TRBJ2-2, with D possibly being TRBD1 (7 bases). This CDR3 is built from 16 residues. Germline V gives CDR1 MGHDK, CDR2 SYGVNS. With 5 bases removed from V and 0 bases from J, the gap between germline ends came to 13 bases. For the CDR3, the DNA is TGTGCCAGCAGTACCCAGGGGGGAGCGAACACCGGGGAGCTGTTTTTT. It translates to CASSTQGGANTGELFF.

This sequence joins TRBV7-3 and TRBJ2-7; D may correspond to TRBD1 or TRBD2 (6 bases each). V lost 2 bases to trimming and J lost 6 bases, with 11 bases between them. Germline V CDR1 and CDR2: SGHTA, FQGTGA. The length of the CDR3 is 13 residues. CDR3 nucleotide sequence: TGTGCCAGCAGCTTAGAGGGGGGTCGCGAGCAGTACTTC. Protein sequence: CASSLEGGREQYF.

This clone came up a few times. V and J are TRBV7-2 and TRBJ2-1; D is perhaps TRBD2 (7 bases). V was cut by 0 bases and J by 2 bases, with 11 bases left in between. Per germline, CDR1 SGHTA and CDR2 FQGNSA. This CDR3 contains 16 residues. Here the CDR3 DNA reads TGTGCCAGCAGCTTAGCGGGGGGGCTCCCCTACAATGAGCAGTTCTTC. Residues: CASSLAGGLPYNEQFF.

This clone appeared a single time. CDR3 region: CSEQGLVYEQYF. CDR3 in DNA: TGCAGCGAACAGGGACTTGTCTACGAGCAGTACTTC. The rearrangement joins TRBV29-1 to TRBJ2-5; D may be TRBD1 or TRBD2 (6 bases each). TRBJ2-7 explains the end of the DNA better; the J call may be wrong. The CDR3 is 12 residues long. Germline V gene data show CDR1 as SQVTM and CDR2 as ANQGSEA.

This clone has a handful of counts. The DNA of the CDR3 is TGTGCCAGCAGCTTAAGGGTTCGGCTAGCGGGAGTCAATGAGCAGTTCTTC. This translates into CASSLRVRLAGVNEQFF. The chain joins TRBV7-8 to TRBJ2-1; TRBD2 matches at 10 bases. Germline loops: CDR1 SGHVS, CDR2 FQNEAQ. CDR3 length: 17 residues. The ends lost 2 bases at V and 6 bases at J; junction bases unmatched: 10.

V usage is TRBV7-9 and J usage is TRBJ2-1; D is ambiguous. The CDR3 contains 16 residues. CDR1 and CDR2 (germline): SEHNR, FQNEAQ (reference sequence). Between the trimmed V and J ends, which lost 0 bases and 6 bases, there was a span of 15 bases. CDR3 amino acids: CASSLARRSSLNEQFF. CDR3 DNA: TGTGCCAGCAGCTTAGCCCGCAGGAGTTCCCTCAATGAGCAGTTCTTC.